These T cell receptor beta chains were read from a single sample in a study of blood T cell repertoires in COVID-19. Sequencing was performed with immunoSEQ multiplex PCR; in TCRdb, only in-frame clones are kept and a portion is missing. The table shows 250,000 or so clones, with around 85% occurring only once. The material sequenced was peripheral blood. The receptors originated from a man in his sixties with acute or convalescent COVID-19. Each CDR3 is given with its conserved first and last residue. A D gene is named only where the DNA matches it firmly. Clone size is not always given. Where it is, it says once, few, many or a class for expanded clones.

TRBJ1-1	-	TRBV3-1/TRBV3-2	-	CASSQDALQGLMNTEAFF	TGTGCCAGCAGCCAAGACGCCCTCCAGGGCCTCATGAACACTGAAGCTTTCTTT
TRBJ2-1	TRBD2	TRBV7-3	-	CASSSPYGTSGRSDEQFF	TGTGCCAGCAGCTCGCCGTACGGGACTAGCGGGAGAAGCGATGAGCAGTTCTTC
TRBJ1-2	TRBD1	TRBV28	-	CATTGDRGRFYGYTF	TGTGCCACTACGGGGGACAGGGGGCGATTCTATGGCTACACCTTC
TRBJ2-2	-	TRBV7-7	-	CASSPRVGNTGELFF	TGTGCTAGCAGCCCCCGGGTAGGGAACACCGGGGAGCTGTTTTTT
TRBJ2-2	-	TRBV20-1	-	CSASPDTGELFF	TGCAGTGCTAGTCCTGACACCGGGGAGCTGTTTTTT
TRBJ2-1	TRBD2	TRBV7-3	-	CASSLIGQGLAGWNEQFF	TGTGCCAGCAGCTTAATAGGTCAGGGACTAGCGGGTTGGAATGAGCAGTTCTTC
TRBJ1-1	TRBD1	TRBV5-1	-	CASRGGGASDTEAFF	TGCGCCAGCCGTGGAGGGGGCGCGTCGGACACTGAAGCTTTCTTT
TRBJ2-7	TRBD1	TRBV6-2/TRBV6-3	-	CASSDTHRDRGEQYF	TGTGCCAGCAGTGATACACACCGGGACAGGGGGGAGCAGTACTTC
TRBJ2-7	-	TRBV28	few	CASSSGVYEQYF	TGTGCCAGCAGTTCAGGGGTCTACGAGCAGTACTTC
TRBJ1-1	-	TRBV7-2	-	CASSLRTGLNTEAFF	TGTGCCAGCAGCTTAAGAACAGGGCTGAACACTGAAGCTTTCTTT
TRBJ1-1	-	TRBV18	-	CASSPPLQGNTEAFF	TGTGCCAGCTCACCACCCCTCCAGGGTAACACTGAAGCTTTCTTT
TRBJ2-7	TRBD2	TRBV27	once	CASIESGTVGIYEQYF	TGTGCCAGCATAGAGAGCGGGACCGTCGGCATTTACGAGCAGTACTTC
TRBJ2-2	TRBD2	TRBV18	-	CASSPTSGRPNTGELFF	TGTGCCAGCTCACCAACCAGCGGGAGACCCAACACCGGGGAGCTGTTTTTT
TRBJ1-1	-	TRBV19	-	CASLDRKGEAFF	TGTGCCAGTTTGGACAGAAAAGGTGAAGCTTTCTTT
TRBJ2-1	-	TRBV14	-	CASSPQWSSYNEQFF	TGTGCCAGCAGCCCTCAGTGGTCTTCCTACAATGAGCAGTTCTTC
TRBJ1-6	-	TRBV28	-	CASRQANSPLHF	TGTGCCAGCCGGCAGGCCAATTCACCCCTCCACTTT
TRBJ1-2	-	TRBV6-5	-	CASSPTDLPYGYTF	TGTGCCAGCAGTCCGACAGACCTCCCCTATGGCTACACCTTC
TRBJ2-1	TRBD2	TRBV28	-	CASTPRTRAGARREQFF	TGTGCCAGCACCCCCAGGACGAGGGCGGGAGCGAGGCGTGAGCAGTTCTTC
TRBJ2-1	TRBD1	TRBV2	-	CASRRDRVDNEQFF	TGTGCCAGCAGGCGGGACAGGGTCGACAATGAGCAGTTCTTC
TRBJ2-1	-	TRBV14	-	CASSQGGLSAYNEQFF	TGTGCCAGCAGCCAAGGAGGACTTTCGGCCTACAATGAGCAGTTCTTC
TRBJ2-5	TRBD2	TRBV12-3/TRBV12-4	-	CASALRGETQYF	TGTGCCAGCGCTCTGCGGGGGGAGACCCAGTACTTC
TRBJ1-2	-	TRBV18	-	CASSPLGTHYGYTF	TGTGCCAGCTCACCACTAGGGACACACTATGGCTACACCTTC
TRBJ2-1	-	TRBV6-2/TRBV6-3	-	CASSYGPNVEQFF	TGTGCCAGCAGTTACGGGCCTAATGTTGAGCAGTTCTTC
TRBJ1-5	-	TRBV6-5	-	CASSSGLGNQPQHF	TGTGCCAGCAGTTCAGGGCTAGGCAATCAGCCCCAGCATTTT
TRBJ1-5	-	TRBV28	-	CASSLAGDSYQPQHF	TGTGCCAGCAGTTTAGCGGGGGACTCTTATCAGCCCCAGCATTTT
TRBJ2-2	-	TRBV5-1	-	CASSLTNRVDTGELFF	TGCGCCAGCAGCTTGACCAACAGGGTGGACACCGGGGAGCTGTTTTTT
TRBJ1-2	-	TRBV11-2	few	CASSLSVLRQTTNYGYTF	TGTGCCAGCAGCTTGTCTGTGTTAAGGCAGACTACTAACTATGGCTACACCTTC
TRBJ1-5	-	TRBV6-5	-	CASTGGDGSNQPQHF	TGTGCCAGCACCGGGGGGGACGGATCCAATCAGCCCCAGCATTTT
TRBJ2-1	-	TRBV19	-	CASSSRSYNEQFF	TGTGCCAGTAGCTCCCGCTCCTACAATGAGCAGTTCTTC
TRBJ2-5	-	TRBV24-1	-	CATSDPITHQETQYF	TGTGCCACCAGTGACCCCATAACTCACCAAGAGACCCAGTACTTC
TRBJ1-4	-	TRBV28	-	CASRIMLREKLFF	TGTGCCAGCAGGATCATGCTCAGGGAAAAACTGTTTTTT
TRBJ2-7	TRBD2	TRBV6-5	-	CASSSLGREGGEQYF	TGTGCCAGCAGTTCGTTGGGGCGGGAGGGGGGCGAGCAGTACTTC
TRBJ1-1	TRBD1	TRBV28	once	CASSLMTGKAFF	TGTGCCAGCAGTCTTATGACAGGGAAAGCTTTCTTT
TRBJ2-7	TRBD1	TRBV7-9	-	CASSHTGERQYF	TGTGCCAGCAGCCACACAGGGGAACGGCAGTACTTC
TRBJ1-5	-	TRBV15	-	CATSRDYSSGQPQHF	TGTGCCACCAGCAGAGATTACAGTAGCGGTCAGCCCCAGCATTTT
TRBJ1-5	-	TRBV28	-	CASSSGVGPQHF	TGTGCCAGCAGTTCCGGGGTTGGGCCCCAGCATTTT
TRBJ1-6	-	TRBV30	-	CAWVRGNSPLHF	TGTGCCTGGGTACGGGGTAATTCACCCCTCCACTTT
TRBJ2-7	TRBD2	TRBV5-6	-	CASSYTKLAGVRYEQYF	TGTGCCAGCAGCTATACCAAACTAGCGGGAGTAAGGTACGAGCAGTACTTC
TRBJ2-7	-	TRBV5-1	-	CASSLVRASGWYEQYF	TGCGCCAGCAGCTTGGTGAGGGCTAGTGGGTGGTACGAGCAGTACTTC
TRBJ2-7	TRBD2	TRBV6-2/TRBV6-3	-	CASSQTSVGEQYF	TGTGCCAGCAGTCAGACTAGCGTAGGCGAGCAGTACTTC
TRBJ2-4	-	TRBV24-1	-	CATSDQRGGENIQYF	TGTGCCACCAGTGACCAAAGGGGCGGTGAAAACATTCAGTACTTC
TRBJ1-2	-	TRBV29-1	-	CSVQGSSYGYTF	TGCAGCGTTCAGGGGTCCAGCTATGGCTACACCTTC